This T cell receptor (beta chain) was sequenced in a study of T cell repertoires in cytomegalovirus infection. Points on this clonotype: What it recognizes is unknown.

Germline CDR1 MGHRA, CDR2 YSYEKL. The CDR3 contains 16 residues. The trim removed 1 base at V and 4 bases at J, leaving 5 bases unmatched. TCRdb redid the calling of the reads with MiXCR, one entry per CDR3 protein. This sample carries about 310,000 distinct CDR3 sequences, 20% to 25% of them seen once, and the ten largest clones take about an eighth. Study observations and caveats: The study found HLA-C-restricted CMV-specific TCR beta clonotypes dominating the ex vivo response.

The sequence was collected from a human donor in good health (CMV status not recorded). Some clones in this sample may be carry-over from other donors' samples. Sample: cultured PBMCs, taken from culture after CMV antigen stimulation. The rearrangement uses TRBV4-1 and TRBJ2-2; 8 nucleotides align to TRBD2. In nucleotides, the CDR3 is TGCGCCAGCAGCCAAGTGGTAGCGGGAAGCACCGGGGAGCTGTTTTTT. It translates to CASSQVVAGSTGELFF.